The 14 T cell receptor beta chains given below trace back to one sample, sequenced in a study of T cell responses to AZD1222 COVID-19 vaccine. Method: immunoSEQ multiplex PCR; TCRdb's copy keeps in-frame clones and lacks some. The sample lists around 81,000 clones; about 82% were seen once. Material: peripheral blood, obtained on day 0 of AZD1222 vaccination. These receptors were collected from an adult in good health.

This chain joins TRBV11-3 and TRBJ2-2; D gene uncertain. V was cut by 5 bases and J by 8 bases, with 9 bases left in between. From germline, CDR1 is SGHNT and CDR2 YENEEA. CDR3 length: 12 amino acids. CDR3 nucleotide sequence: TGTGCCAGCAGCCCGATTGGGGGGGAGCTGTTTTTT. Translation gives CASSPIGGELFF. The variable domain in full, with the rest retrieved from reference TRBV11-3 and TRBJ2-2, is EAGVVQSPRYKIIEKKQPVAFWCNPISGHNTLYWYLQNLGQGPELLIRYENEEAVDDSQLPKDRFSAERLKGVDSTLKIQPAELGDSAVYLCASSPIGGELFFGEGSRLTVL.

This chain uses TRBV19 with TRBJ2-4; D gene uncertain. V was pared by 6 bases and J by 7 bases, with 13 bases between. Germline V gene lookup returns CDR1 LNHDA and CDR2 SQIVND (reference sequence). This CDR3 contains 13 residues. CDR3 coding DNA: TGTGCCAGTAGGTCGGATATTAGGAACATTCAGTACTTC. It specifies CASRSDIRNIQYF.

CDR3 protein: CASSLGEWNTEAFF. In DNA, the CDR3 is TGCGCCAGCAGCTTGGGCGAGTGGAACACTGAAGCTTTCTTT. The V call is TRBV5-1, the J call TRBJ1-1; no reliable D call. The germline V and J ends were trimmed by 0 bases and 1 base, with 7 bases remaining between them. CDR3 length: 14 residues. CDR1 and CDR2 from the germline V gene are SGHRS and YFSETQ.

This chain links TRBV15 with TRBJ1-5, with no clear D. Trimming left V 4 bases short and J 6 bases short, with 10 bases between. The CDR3 is 13 residues long. The germline V gene has CDR1 LNHNV and CDR2 YYDKDF (reference sequence). CDR3 DNA sequence: TGTGCCACCAGCATGAATGTGGGTCAGCCCCAGCATTTT. It is translated as CATSMNVGQPQHF.

This chain links TRBV19 with TRBJ1-5; a weak D match, TRBD1 (6 bases). V was clipped by 4 bases and J by 7 bases, with 20 bases between them. The CDR3 consists of 16 residues. Germline CDR1 is LNHDA and CDR2 is SQIVND (reference sequence). The CDR3 DNA reads as TGTGCCAGTAGTACCGGTCGACAGGTCGACGGGCAGCCCCAGCATTTT. Its protein is CASSTGRQVDGQPQHF.

Remarks on this clone: Other DNA sequences from this sample encode an identical CDR3 as well. The V gene is TRBV5-1, the J gene TRBJ1-1; 9 nucleotides line up with TRBD1. The V and J ends lost 2 bases and 4 bases, in that order; junction bases with no gene match: 6. Germline V gene lookup returns CDR1 SGHRS and CDR2 YFSETQ. This CDR3 contains 15 residues. This CDR3 reads CASSLQGARGTEAFF. The CDR3 nucleotides read TGCGCCAGCAGCTTACAGGGGGCTCGTGGCACTGAAGCTTTCTTT.

The chain carries TRBV2 and TRBJ2-5; weak D call: TRBD2 (5 bases). The CDR3 has 13 amino acids. The V and J ends lost 4 bases and 3 bases respectively, with 9 bases between them. Germline-derived CDR1 and CDR2 are SNHLY and FYNNEI. CDR3: CASSVTGKETQYF. As DNA, the CDR3 is TGTGCCAGCAGTGTGACGGGAAAAGAGACCCAGTACTTC.

J is TRBJ2-5 and V is TRBV5-4, with D unresolved. This CDR3 has 15 residues. V was shortened by 2 bases and J by 5 bases, with 16 bases between the two germline ends. CDR1 and CDR2 from the germline V gene are SGHNT and YYREEE (reference sequence). The CDR3 DNA sequence: TGTGCCAGCAGCTTCTCCAGCGAACCGTACGAGACCCAGTACTTC. Amino acid sequence: CASSFSSEPYETQYF.

The V and J genes are TRBV29-1 and TRBJ2-3; the match to TRBD2 covers 11 bases. Germline CDR1 SQVTM, CDR2 ANQGSEA. There are 14 residues in the CDR3. Trimming at V came to 5 bases and at J to 6 bases, leaving 7 bases not matched to a gene. The CDR3 region is CSVTTSGAGDTQYF. CDR3 nucleotides: TGCAGCGTTACGACTAGCGGGGCTGGGGATACGCAGTATTTT.

The V gene is TRBV19, the J gene TRBJ1-1; D not certain. Looked up from germline, CDR1 is LNHDA and CDR2 is SQIVND (reference sequence). CDR3 size: 15 residues. Trimming took 1 base from V and 1 from J, leaving 10 bases between them. CDR3 amino acids: CASSIGSNRNTEAFF. CDR3 sequence (DNA): TGTGCCAGTAGTATAGGGTCTAACAGGAACACTGAAGCTTTCTTT.

The V and J genes are TRBV6-5 and TRBJ1-2; D possibly corresponds to TRBD1 (6 bases). Germline CDR1 is MNHEY and CDR2 is SVGAGI. The CDR3 runs 15 residues. With 4 bases removed from V and 4 bases from J, the gap between germline ends came to 16 bases. The CDR3 sequence: CASSLRRQDPYGYTF. The CDR3 region has the DNA TGTGCCAGCAGTTTACGGCGACAGGACCCCTATGGCTACACCTTC.

This clone has just a few counts. The chain links TRBV11-1 to TRBJ2-3; 9 nucleotides agree with TRBD1. Per germline, CDR1 SGHAT and CDR2 FQDESV (reference sequence). J lost 4 bases, V lost 4 bases, and 9 bases had no gene match. This CDR3 has 16 amino acids. CDR3 loop: CASSSTWDRDADTQYF. In DNA form, the CDR3 reads TGTGCCAGCAGCTCGACGTGGGACAGGGACGCAGATACGCAGTATTTT.

This chain joins TRBV7-2 and TRBJ2-5, with 12 bases matching TRBD2. Trimming cost V 4 bases and J 2 bases; bases outside gene matches: 11. Germline CDR1 and CDR2: SGHTA and FQGNSA. The CDR3 contains 18 residues. The DNA of the CDR3 is TGTGCCAGCAGCTCCGGACTAGCGGGGAAAAAAGAGCAAGAGACCCAGTACTTC. Protein: CASSSGLAGKKEQETQYF.

DNA of the CDR3: TGTGCCATCAGTTGGGAGGGGGGCGTCCCGAACACCGGGGAGCTGTTTTTT. It encodes CAISWEGGVPNTGELFF. The genes are TRBV10-3 and TRBJ2-2; weak D call: TRBD2 (7 bases). CDR3 length: 17 residues. The germline gives CDR1 ENHRY, CDR2 SYGVKD. V lost 5 bases and J lost 0, with 16 bases in between.